This T cell receptor beta chain was identified in a study of blood T cell repertoires in COVID-19. TCRdb's table, derived via immunoSEQ multiplex PCR, lists solely in-frame clones and lacks some. The table records some 390,000 clones, roughly 89% of them present only once. This CDR3 is 15 amino acids long. The ends lost 3 bases at V and 2 bases at J; junction bases unmatched: 9. The germline CDR1 and CDR2 sequences are GTSNPN and SVGIG (reference sequence). This receptor was taken from a woman aged 25 to 39 who had recovered from COVID-19. The sample taken for sequencing was PBMCs or T cells enriched from blood (not recorded which). This sequence joins TRBV30 and TRBJ1-1, with 7 bases identical to TRBD1. In nucleotides, the CDR3 is TGTGCCTGGAGGGGACAGAGAGAGCTTAACACTGAAGCTTTCTTT. Its translation is CAWRGQRELNTEAFF.